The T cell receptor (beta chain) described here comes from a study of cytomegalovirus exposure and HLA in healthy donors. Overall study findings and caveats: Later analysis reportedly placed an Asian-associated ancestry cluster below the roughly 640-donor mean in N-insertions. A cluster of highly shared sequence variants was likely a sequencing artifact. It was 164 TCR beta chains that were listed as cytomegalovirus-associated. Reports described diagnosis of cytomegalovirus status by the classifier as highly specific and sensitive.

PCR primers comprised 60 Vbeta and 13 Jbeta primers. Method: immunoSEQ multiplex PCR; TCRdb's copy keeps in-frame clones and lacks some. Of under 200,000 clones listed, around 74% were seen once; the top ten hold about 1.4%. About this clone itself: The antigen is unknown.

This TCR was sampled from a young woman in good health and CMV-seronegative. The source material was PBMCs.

The CDR3 reads CSVETGSNEQYF. The DNA of the CDR3 is TGCAGCGTTGAAACAGGGAGTAACGAGCAGTACTTC. The chain employs TRBV29-1 and TRBJ2-7; tentative D call: TRBD1 (6 bases). The V end lost 2 bases, the J end lost 5 bases, and 10 bases lay between the germline ends. The CDR3 is made up of 12 amino acids. The germline gives CDR1 SQVTM, CDR2 ANQGSEA.